This note documents a single TCR beta chain sequence. No antigen is known for it. No base quality values were provided; no much bigger clone lies one nucleotide off. This sample was taken from a study of shared T cell receptors in the human thymus (dated by TCRdb to the early 2020s). Study-wide context: The study examined how self-reactive, shared T-cell receptor alpha chains are generated in the human thymus.

Libraries were made using the immunoSEQ multiplex PCR assay. What TCRdb holds here is the immuneACCESS table cut down to in-frame rearrangements. Part of the clones is not present; checked against another copy, under half of the missing clones reflect an unresolved V gene, and the others are unexplained. The sample contains hundreds of thousands of clones, 75% to 80% of them found a single time. The ten largest account for around 0.012% of the sample. Sequences SEHNR (CDR1) and FQNEAQ (CDR2) are obtained from the germline V gene (reference sequence). Deletion took 4 bases off V and 0 bases off J, with a span of 3 bases between the germline ends. From its cysteine to its phenylalanine, the CDR3 spans 12 amino acids. Kept here is only the CDR3 DNA, which spans 36 bases and is read in frame from base 1. The sample was also reused in another study, on human thymus T cells. That second report states: In Finland, the donors were immunologically healthy infants who were having open corrective cardiac surgery for congenital heart defects. The thymus tissue came from surgical resects taken out during corrective cardiac surgery. Usage of V and J gene segments appeared to be biased in both the thymic and the peripheral blood repertoires. The related research reported highly overlapping thymic TCR repertoires among unrelated individuals. The study used 7 to 9 infant thymus samples plus four related peripheral blood samples to characterize TCR alpha and beta repertoires. Donor ages ranged from roughly 6 to 250 days, and the cohort comprised about six male and a couple of female infants. Thymocytes were released mechanically from tissue and stored at -70 °C as pellets of about 9-32 million cells. Genomic DNA was extracted from frozen cell pellets with a QIAsymphony instrument. The immunoSEQ multiplex PCR assay was used to amplify the TCRB and TCRAD loci from a standardized quantity of quality-controlled genomic DNA. The amplicons spanned the V(D)J region and were long enough to cover the CDR3 and allow V and J genes to be identified. Through the commercial immunoSEQ service, the amplicons were sequenced on an Illumina platform. Primer bias and sequencing errors were corrected as previously described, and TCRAD and TCRB definitions were based on the IMGT database. Repertoires were analysed with immunoSEQ Analyzer 3.0 and VDJTools, covering basic statistics, V/J segment usage, diversity estimates, rarefaction and pairwise overlap. Diversity was estimated using the Chao1, ChaoE, Efron-Thisted, Shannon and inverse Simpson indices, and was also estimated on datasets down-sampled to the size of the smallest sample. For repertoire overlap, CDR3 nucleotide sequence, V gene and J gene had to match strictly, and clustering was done by Jaccard-based multidimensional scaling. On average, thymus samples yielded about 730,000 unique TCRB clonotypes, whereas blood samples yielded around 88,000.

The sequenced sample was thymocytes. The sequence derives from a boy less than two years old with a congenital heart defect. Donor details come from another sample of the same person, matched by shared clones. The rearrangement joined TRBV7-9 to TRBJ1-1; confidence is insufficient to name the D gene. The CDR3 protein is CASSSMNTEAFF. The DNA sequence is as follows: TGTGCCAGCAGCTCAATGAACACTGAAGCTTTCTTT.